The next 22 T cell receptor beta chains were all read from a single sample in a study of shared clonotypes between healthy human individuals. Assay: immunoSEQ multiplex PCR; the TCRdb copy retains only in-frame clones and omits some. The sample lists 450,000 to 600,000 clones; around 80% were seen once. Material: PBMCs. The receptors shown here come from a middle-aged woman in good health. Some clones in this sample may be carry-over from other donors' samples.

Remarks on this clone: This may be a read error, as it is one base from a much larger clone. The same CDR3 can be traced to other DNA sequences in this sample. This chain uses TRBV5-4 with TRBJ2-7; 10 nucleotides align to TRBD2. The CDR3 contains 14 residues. V was pared by 5 bases and J by 0 bases, with 2 bases of the junction left unmatched. Germline-derived CDR1 and CDR2 are SGHNT and YYREEE (reference sequence). This chain's CDR3 is CASSRTSGSYEQYF. The CDR3 DNA reads TGTGCCAGCAGTCGGACTAGCGGCTCCTACGAGCAGTACTTC.

This clone was found a few times. This may be a read error, as it is one base from a much larger clone. This sample also contains other DNA sequences that code for the same CDR3. This chain connects TRBV6-4 to TRBJ2-3, with D perhaps given as TRBD1 or TRBD2 (5 bases each). There are 14 residues in the CDR3. V was shortened by 0 bases and J by 2 bases, with 6 bases between the two germline ends. Germline loops: CDR1 MRHNA, CDR2 SNTAGT. CDR3 amino acids: CASSDSGDTDTQYF. The CDR3 bases are TGTGCCAGCAGTGACTCGGGGGACACAGATACGCAGTATTTT.

The chain uses TRBV7-2 and TRBJ2-7, with D hard to call. V was pared by 5 bases and J by 5 bases, with 13 bases between. CDR1 and CDR2 from the germline V gene are SGHTA and FQGNSA. The CDR3 is 13 amino acids. The CDR3 loop reads CASSPSPSNEQYF. As DNA, the CDR3 is TGTGCCAGCAGCCCCAGTCCCAGTAACGAGCAGTACTTC.

In DNA form, the CDR3 reads TGTGCCTGGAGTGTTGGGGCAGATGGCTACACCTTC. Amino acids: CAWSVGADGYTF. The chain combines TRBV30 with TRBJ1-2, with D tentatively TRBD1 (5 bases). The V gene lost 0 bases and the J gene lost 6 bases, with 8 bases spanning the gap. The CDR3 loop spans 12 amino acids. Germline-derived CDR1 and CDR2 are GTSNPN and SVGIG (reference sequence).

The rearrangement uses TRBV7-8 and TRBJ2-3, with no clear D. Trimming shortened V by 4 bases and J by 8 bases, and 13 bases separated the two germline ends. Germline-derived CDR1 and CDR2 are SGHVS and FQNEAQ. The CDR3 spans 13 residues. CDR3 loop: CASSSVSGATQYF. In nucleotides, the CDR3 is TGTGCCAGCAGCTCTGTCTCTGGAGCTACGCAGTATTTT.

The chain couples TRBV18 to TRBJ2-1; TRBD2 matches at 8 bases. Germline CDR1 reads KGHSH; CDR2 reads LQKENI. The length of the CDR3 is 14 residues. V gave up 4 bases and J gave up 2 bases; unmatched junction bases: 1. The CDR3, as DNA: TGTGCCAGCTCACGAGCGGGAGCCTACAATGAGCAGTTCTTC. Translating it yields CASSRAGAYNEQFF.

This chain links TRBV9 with TRBJ2-1; D ambiguous. The CDR3 covers 17 residues. Germline CDR1 is SGDLS and CDR2 is YYNGEE. The V gene lost 0 bases and the J gene lost 0 bases, with 13 bases spanning the gap. In DNA, the CDR3 is TGTGCCAGCAGCGTAGACCCCAATCCCACCTCCTACAATGAGCAGTTCTTC. It encodes CASSVDPNPTSYNEQFF.

This sequence joins TRBV30 and TRBJ1-2; 10 bases line up with TRBD1. From germline, CDR1 is GTSNPN and CDR2 SVGIG (reference sequence). V trimming: 5 bases; J trimming: 4 bases; junction bases outside the gene matches: 7. The CDR3 extends over 14 amino acids. CDR3 loop: CAWARGQGIYGYTF. The DNA of the CDR3 is TGTGCCTGGGCCCGGGGACAGGGGATCTATGGCTACACCTTC.

To note about this clone: The junction differs from germline at one of its ends, possibly a read error. The chain has TRBV28 and TRBJ2-1; possibly TRBD1 or TRBD2 for D (6 bases each). The CDR3 length is 15 residues. Germline V gene lookup returns CDR1 MDHEN and CDR2 SYDVKM. Written as DNA, the CDR3 is TGTGCCAGCAGGCCAGGAGGGGGGTCCTACGATGAGCAGTTCTTC. Translation: CASRPGGGSYDEQFF. Full variable domain (rest looked up from reference TRBV28 and TRBJ2-1): DVKVTQSSRYLVKRTGEKVFLECVQDMDHENMFWYRQDPGLGLRLIYFSYDVKMKEKGDIPEGYSVSREKKERFSLILESASTNQTSMYLCASRPGGGSYDEQFFGPGTRLTVL.

This clone was detected only once. The chain is built from TRBV7-9 and TRBJ2-7; maybe TRBD1 (5 bases). The CDR3 covers 12 residues. The germline V gene has CDR1 SEHNR and CDR2 FQNEAQ (reference sequence). Trimming removed 5 bases at V and 5 bases at J, with 10 bases between. The CDR3 DNA reads TGTGCCAGCAGCGTAGACAGAGACGAGCAGTACTTC. As protein: CASSVDRDEQYF.

V usage is TRBV6-1 and J usage is TRBJ1-2, with D tentatively TRBD1 (5 bases). CDR1 MNHNS and CDR2 SASEGT come from the germline V gene. This CDR3 is 13 amino acids long. V was clipped by 2 bases and J by 8 bases, with 12 bases between them. The CDR3 DNA sequence: TGTGCCAGCAGTGAACAGGGTCCGCTGGGCTACACCTTC. The encoded protein is CASSEQGPLGYTF.

This chain connects TRBV11-2 to TRBJ2-5, with D maybe TRBD2 (5 bases). The length of the CDR3 is 15 residues. V lost 4 bases and J lost 3, with 15 bases in between. Per the germline V gene, CDR1 is SGHAT and CDR2 is FQNNGV. Written as DNA, the CDR3 is TGTGCCAGCAGCTCGAGGGTAGCGACCGAAGAGACCCAGTACTTC. Amino acids: CASSSRVATEETQYF.

The chain employs TRBV7-9 and TRBJ2-1; D might be TRBD1 (8 bases). The germline gives CDR1 SEHNR, CDR2 FQNEAQ (reference sequence). This CDR3 comprises 16 residues. V dropped 5 bases and J dropped 5 bases, with 19 bases sitting between them. Written as DNA, the CDR3 is TGTGCCAGCAGCCAAGGACAGGGAGGGAGCCACAATGAGCAGTTCTTC. It encodes CASSQGQGGSHNEQFF.

V and J are TRBV7-2 and TRBJ1-2; no clear D gene. The CDR3 runs to 15 residues. In germline, CDR1 is SGHTA, CDR2 FQGNSA. V lost 5 bases to trimming and J lost 6 bases, with 19 bases between them. In DNA form, the CDR3 reads TGTGCCAGCAGCCCCGGACTGGGATCCGATGATGGCTACACCTTC. Translation gives CASSPGLGSDDGYTF.

This chain uses TRBV30 with TRBJ1-3; D not resolved. V dropped 2 bases and J dropped 11 bases, with 13 bases sitting between them. CDR3 length: 12 amino acids. In germline, CDR1 is GTSNPN, CDR2 SVGIG (reference sequence). In DNA, the CDR3 is TGTGCCTGGAGTTCCGGAGGGTATGCCATATATTTT. Its protein product is CAWSSGGYAIYF.

CDR3 loop: CASSRDRGANYGYTF. The CDR3 DNA follows: TGTGCCAGCAGTCGAGACAGGGGAGCTAACTATGGCTACACCTTC. The V call is TRBV6-5, the J call TRBJ1-2; 8 nucleotides match TRBD1. The germline V gene has CDR1 MNHEY and CDR2 SVGAGI. The CDR3 extends over 15 amino acids. The ends lost 5 bases at V and 0 bases at J; junction bases unmatched: 5.

The genes are TRBV9 and TRBJ2-5; D uncertain. This CDR3 has 13 residues. Looked up from germline, CDR1 is SGDLS and CDR2 is YYNGEE. V was pared by 0 bases and J by 5 bases, with 8 bases between. The CDR3 loop reads CASSVAPQETQYF. DNA of the CDR3: TGTGCCAGCAGCGTAGCTCCCCAGGAGACCCAGTACTTC.

Comments on this clone: Sequence at one end of the junction differs from germline and may be a read error. CDR3 in amino acids: CASSLSRQDEQCF. In DNA, the CDR3 is TGTGCCAGCAGTCTGTCCCGCCAAGACGAGCAGTGCTTC. The chain employs TRBV28 and TRBJ2-7, with no clear D. Germline V gives CDR1 MDHEN, CDR2 SYDVKM. The CDR3 is 13 residues long.

The chain is built from TRBV19 and TRBJ2-7, with D uncertain. This CDR3 has 14 residues. CDR1 is LNHDA, CDR2 SQIVND, per germline (reference sequence). The V end was cut by 7 bases, the J end by 1 base, with 14 bases between. Here the CDR3 reads CASKVDHDSYEQYF. The CDR3 nucleotides read TGTGCCAGTAAGGTGGATCATGATTCCTACGAGCAGTACTTC.

V gene TRBV7-3 combines with J gene TRBJ1-1; D perhaps matches TRBD1 (6 bases). The V gene lost 6 bases and the J gene lost 4 bases, with 12 bases spanning the gap. CDR1 is SGHTA and CDR2 is FQGTGA in the germline V gene. This CDR3 comprises 13 residues. The CDR3 DNA follows: TGTGCCAGCAGTTTCGCAGGGGTCACTGAAGCTTTCTTT. Translating gives CASSFAGVTEAFF.

This clone was picked up one time. The CDR3 DNA is TGTGCCAGCAGTTTAGGGGGGGATGCAACTAATGAAAAACTGTTTTTT. Amino acid sequence: CASSLGGDATNEKLFF. The chain has TRBV28 and TRBJ1-4; TRBD1 might be the D (5 bases). Germline V lookup: CDR1 MDHEN, CDR2 SYDVKM. The ends were cut back, 2 bases at V and 0 bases at J, with 10 bases in the middle. CDR3 length equals 16 residues.

Only one count was recorded for this clone. The rearrangement joins TRBV7-2 to TRBJ2-5; 9 bases are shared with TRBD1. The junction had 7 bases not matched to a gene; V was cut back by 1 base and J by 7 bases. The length of the CDR3 is 15 residues. Germline CDR1 SGHTA, CDR2 FQGNSA. The DNA of the CDR3 is TGTGCCAGCAGCTTAGACACAGGGGGCTATATGACCCAGTACTTC. This sequence encodes CASSLDTGGYMTQYF.